This T cell receptor (beta chain) emerged from a study of breast tumors, draining lymph nodes, adjacent tissues. This clonotype was picked up many times. Breast cancer patients provided tissue from their axillary draining lymph nodes. After removal of 5 bases from V and 7 bases from J, the junction contained 5 bases not matched to a gene. Looked up from germline, CDR1 is SGHVS and CDR2 is FQNEAQ. The CDR3 is 14 amino acids. MiXCR, run by TCRdb on the multiplex PCR reads, gives a single entry per CDR3 protein. In the table there are 100,000 to 150,000 distinct CDR3 sequences, approximately 20% of which are singletons.

This sequence was found in a female donor with breast cancer. Some clones in this sample may be carry-over from other donors' samples. The genes are TRBV7-8 and TRBJ2-1; 10 positions agree with TRBD1. What was sequenced was axillary lymph node tissue. In DNA form, the CDR3 reads TGTGCCAGCAGCAAATCGGACAGGGGGAATGAGCAGTTCTTC. It is translated as CASSKSDRGNEQFF.